This entry describes one T cell receptor (beta chain). This sample is part of a study of T cells in narcolepsy. The V end lost 6 bases, the J end lost 3 bases, and 18 bases lay between the germline ends. Germline V lookup: CDR1 LNHDA, CDR2 SQIVND (reference sequence). The CDR3 extends over 15 amino acids. The repertoire was sequenced with immunoSEQ multiplex PCR; TCRdb's copy has only in-frame clones and lacks some. The sample has tens of thousands of clones; about 85% are singletons. This chain links TRBV19 with TRBJ2-7, with D tentatively TRBD2 (6 bases). The specimen sequenced was CD45RA- memory CD4+ T cells from PBMCs. This receptor was taken from a human donor with narcolepsy. The CDR3: CASRDLRREGYEQYF. CDR3 DNA sequence: TGTGCCAGTAGAGACTTGAGGAGGGAAGGCTACGAGCAGTACTTC.